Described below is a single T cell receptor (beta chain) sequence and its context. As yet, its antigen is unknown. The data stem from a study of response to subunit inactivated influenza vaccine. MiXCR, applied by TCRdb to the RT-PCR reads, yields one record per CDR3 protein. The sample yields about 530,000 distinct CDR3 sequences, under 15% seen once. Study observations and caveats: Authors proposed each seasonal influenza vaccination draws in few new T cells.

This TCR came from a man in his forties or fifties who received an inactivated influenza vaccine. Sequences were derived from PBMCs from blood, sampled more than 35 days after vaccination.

CDR3 protein: CASSLKAGGIYEQYF. CDR3 nucleotides: TGTGCCAGCAGCTTAAAGGCGGGAGGAATCTACGAGCAGTACTTC. This chain connects TRBV7-9 to TRBJ2-7; the match to TRBD2 covers 8 bases. Losses at the gene ends were 2 bases for V and 3 bases for J; bases not matched to a gene: 6. The CDR3 is 15 residues long. Germline V gene sequence: CDR1 SEHNR, CDR2 FQNEAQ (reference sequence).